The clone carrying this T cell receptor beta chain was picked up a small number of times. Per the germline V gene, CDR1 is MNHNY and CDR2 is SVGAGI (reference sequence). V lost 0 bases and J 1 base, leaving 10 bases between the germline ends. This CDR3 has 16 residues. Generated by immunoSEQ multiplex PCR, the TCRdb table keeps only in-frame clones and is missing some. The sample consists of about 55,000 clones, almost 70% of them appearing once. These data belong to a study of CD4+ T cells in melanoma. V and J are TRBV6-6 and TRBJ2-1; D perhaps matches TRBD2 (6 bases). Sequencing was done on a sample of tumor tissue. This receptor was identified in a human donor with melanoma. The CDR3 region has the DNA TGTGCCAGCAGTTACTCCCATGGGGGGTCCTACAATGAGCAGTTCTTC. As protein: CASSYSHGGSYNEQFF.